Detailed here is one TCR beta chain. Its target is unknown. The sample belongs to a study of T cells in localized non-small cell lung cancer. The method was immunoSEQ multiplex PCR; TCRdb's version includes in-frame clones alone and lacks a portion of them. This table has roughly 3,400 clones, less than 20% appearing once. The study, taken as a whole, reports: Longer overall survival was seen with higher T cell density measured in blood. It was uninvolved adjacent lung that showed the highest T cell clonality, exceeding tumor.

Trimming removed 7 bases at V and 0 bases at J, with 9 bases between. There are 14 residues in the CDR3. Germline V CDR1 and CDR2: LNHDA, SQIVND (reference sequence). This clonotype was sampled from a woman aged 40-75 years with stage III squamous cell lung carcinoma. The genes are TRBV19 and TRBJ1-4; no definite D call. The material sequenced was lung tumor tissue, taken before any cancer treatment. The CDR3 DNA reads TGTGCCAGTAAAAGTTCTGCAACTAATGAAAAACTGTTTTTT. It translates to CASKSSATNEKLFF.